Listed below are T cell receptor beta chains from one sample, sequenced in a study of T cells in Graves' hyperthyroidism and ophthalmopathy. One entry per CDR3 protein results from TCRdb running MiXCR on the multiplex PCR reads. This table holds about 200,000 distinct CDR3 sequences, about 17% found once. The sample taken for sequencing was blood. These receptors were obtained from a woman in her fifties or sixties with Graves' hyperthyroidism. Both conserved end residues are trimmed from each CDR3. Fields, in order: J gene, V gene, CDR3 protein.

TRBJ2-3 TRBV28 ASSLGSPDTQY
TRBJ1-5 TRBV27 ASSLRQGPNQPQH
TRBJ2-7 TRBV6-7 ASRTRDRGLYEQY
TRBJ2-7 TRBV28 ASSWDTSSSYEQY
TRBJ1-2 TRBV20-1 SAGGGTNYGYT
TRBJ2-3 TRBV11-2 ASSNIVALGDTQY
TRBJ2-3 TRBV29-1 SVRPGLAGPDTQY
TRBJ2-1 TRBV6-5 ASSYSLEVLDISYNEQF
TRBJ2-1 TRBV19 ASSTTSGRNNEQF
TRBJ2-7 TRBV6-1 ASGYAGGTYEQY
TRBJ2-2 TRBV7-9 ASSGRTSTGELF
TRBJ2-3 TRBV24-1 ATSDIVPGGTDTQY
TRBJ1-6 TRBV12-3/TRBV12-4 ASSPPAGGPLH
TRBJ2-1 TRBV20-1 SAATWGSGRAGNEQF
TRBJ2-5 TRBV4-1 ASSIQGARETQY
TRBJ1-1 TRBV7-9 ASSHVLNAEAF
TRBJ2-7 TRBV24-1 ATSDSNLPEQY
TRBJ2-7 TRBV7-6 ASSPDGPYEQY
TRBJ2-3 TRBV7-2 ASSLRTTGLWVTDTQY
TRBJ2-7 TRBV6-1 ASSGEAYEQY
TRBJ2-3 TRBV7-9 ASSLDLAGGEDTQY
TRBJ2-3 TRBV19 ASSKSRSSTDTQY
TRBJ2-2 TRBV6-1 ASRRTNGELF
TRBJ1-3 TRBV7-9 ASSPFGGNTIY
TRBJ2-5 TRBV6-2/TRBV6-3 ASSYLTGNEY
TRBJ2-3 TRBV5-1 ASGSTDTQY
TRBJ2-1 TRBV30 AWSEIAGVDEQF
TRBJ2-7 TRBV27 ASSLSGDTYEQY
TRBJ1-2 TRBV28 ASSLNSYGYT
TRBJ2-3 TRBV20-1 SARDRRDTSSDTQY
TRBJ2-1 TRBV11-3 ASTFEKSGSLF
TRBJ2-6 TRBV20-1 SARHSGANVLT
TRBJ2-3 TRBV7-8 ASSLSSGTSTDTQY
TRBJ1-3 TRBV5-6 ASSLGPPENTIY
TRBJ1-5 TRBV20-1 SATRESNQPQH
TRBJ2-7 TRBV12-3/TRBV12-4 ASSPDRGLISYEQY
TRBJ2-7 TRBV28 ASSLVDSYEQY
TRBJ2-6 TRBV13 ASSTGTSFSGANVLT
TRBJ2-7 TRBV29-1 SVPASGTGKAEQY
TRBJ2-7 TRBV12-5 ASALQGREQY